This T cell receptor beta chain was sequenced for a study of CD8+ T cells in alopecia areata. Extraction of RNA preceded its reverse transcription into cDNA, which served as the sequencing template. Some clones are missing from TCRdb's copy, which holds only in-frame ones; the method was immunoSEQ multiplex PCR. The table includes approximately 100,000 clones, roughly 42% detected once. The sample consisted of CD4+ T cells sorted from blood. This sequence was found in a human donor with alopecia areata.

The CDR3: CSARRERGITDTQYF. The CDR3 bases are TGCAGCGCGAGGCGAGAGCGGGGGATCACAGATACGCAGTATTTT. V usage is TRBV29-1 and J usage is TRBJ2-3; 8 bases match TRBD2. CDR1 and CDR2 (germline): SQVTM, ANQGSEA. J lost 2 bases, V lost 7 bases, and 11 bases had no gene match. The CDR3 covers 15 residues.